These 20 T cell receptor beta chains share one sample of origin, sequenced in a study of OX40 agonist ivuxolimab in advanced cancers. Assay used: immunoSEQ multiplex PCR; TCRdb lists only in-frame clones, some missing. The sample holds about 50,000 clones, roughly 89% seen once. Specimen: CD4+ or CD8+ T cells sorted from blood, collected in a trial of the OX40 agonist ivuxolimab. Every receptor here comes from an adult with an advanced solid tumor such as melanoma, head and neck, liver or kidney cancer.

The chain is built from TRBV6-1 and TRBJ2-2; D gene ambiguous. V lost 1 base, J lost 6 bases, and 15 bases lay in between. Germline CDR1 MNHNS, CDR2 SASEGT. The CDR3 consists of 16 residues. CDR3 in DNA: TGTGCCAGCAGTGAAGAGACCCCGTTTGGGTCCGGGGAGCTGTTTTTT. The encoded protein is CASSEETPFGSGELFF.

This chain links TRBV9 with TRBJ2-7; the D call may be TRBD1 or TRBD2 (5 bases each). Per germline, CDR1 SGDLS and CDR2 YYNGEE. The CDR3 loop spans 15 amino acids. Trimming pared 4 bases from V and 0 bases from J, leaving 14 bases between. The CDR3 sequence: CASSPEWGSSYEQYF. CDR3 bases: TGTGCCAGCAGCCCTGAATGGGGGAGCTCCTACGAGCAGTACTTC. Full variable domain (rest looked up from reference TRBV9 and TRBJ2-7): DSGVTQTPKHLITATGQRVTLRCSPRSGDLSVYWYQQSLDQGLQFLIQYYNGEERAKGNILERFSAQQFPDLHSELNLSSLELGDSALYFCASSPEWGSSYEQYFGPGTRLTVT.

The rearrangement uses TRBV7-9 and TRBJ2-1, with TRBD1 identical over 7 bases. This CDR3 has 15 residues. CDR1 and CDR2 (germline): SEHNR, FQNEAQ (reference sequence). V lost 5 bases, J lost 6 bases, and 10 bases stayed unmatched. CDR3 in DNA: TGTGCCAGCAGCCTGGGACAGTCGCGGAGCAATGAGCAGTTCTTC. Residues: CASSLGQSRSNEQFF.

J is TRBJ2-3 and V is TRBV10-2; tentatively, D is TRBD2 (6 bases). Germline assignment: CDR1 WSHSY and CDR2 SAAADI. The CDR3 covers 16 residues. V was shortened by 0 bases and J by 3 bases, with 13 bases between the two germline ends. This CDR3 is CASSESIGGSTDTQYF. The CDR3 DNA reads TGCGCCAGCAGTGAGTCAATCGGGGGATCAACAGATACGCAGTATTTT.

The rearrangement links TRBV2 to TRBJ1-1, with D perhaps matching TRBD1 (5 bases). The CDR3 length is 17 residues. Germline loops: CDR1 SNHLY, CDR2 FYNNEI. V was shortened by 3 bases and J by 1 base, with 18 bases between the two germline ends. As DNA, the CDR3 is TGTGCCAGCAGTGATCATGGGGCCCTCAGCGGGAACACTGAAGCTTTCTTT. Amino acids: CASSDHGALSGNTEAFF.

The CDR3 loop reads CASSATSGHYNEQFF. CDR3 in DNA: TGTGCCAGCAGCGCAACTAGCGGTCATTACAATGAGCAGTTCTTC. This chain connects TRBV9 to TRBJ2-1, with TRBD2 matching over 8 bases. The CDR3 spans 15 residues. CDR1 is SGDLS, CDR2 YYNGEE, per germline. V lost 3 bases to trimming and J lost 4 bases; unmatched junction nucleotides: 6.

This rearrangement joins TRBV5-4 to TRBJ2-2; D call uncertain. Germline loops: CDR1 SGHNT, CDR2 YYREEE (reference sequence). The CDR3 contains 13 residues. Between the trimmed V and J ends, which lost 5 bases and 1 base, there was a span of 6 bases. The CDR3 spells CASRDENTGELFF. The CDR3 region has the DNA TGTGCCAGCAGAGATGAGAACACCGGGGAGCTGTTTTTT.

CDR3 residues: CASSVGSAGGPGETQYF. The DNA for the CDR3 is TGTGCCAGCAGCGTAGGATCAGCGGGGGGGCCGGGTGAGACCCAGTACTTC. The chain links TRBV9 to TRBJ2-5; 10 bases align to TRBD2. The CDR3 sequence is 17 residues long. Per germline, CDR1 SGDLS and CDR2 YYNGEE. V lost 0 bases and J lost 5; bases outside the gene matches: 10.

The chain combines TRBV6-1 with TRBJ1-2; D remains ambiguous. Per germline, CDR1 MNHNS and CDR2 SASEGT. This CDR3 region has 14 residues. V lost 2 bases and J lost 4, with 11 bases in between. The CDR3 is CASSELARGYGYTF. CDR3 DNA sequence: TGTGCCAGCAGTGAATTGGCGAGAGGCTATGGCTACACCTTC.

The chain combines TRBV27 with TRBJ1-6; no clear D. CDR1 is MNHEY, CDR2 SMNVEV, per germline (reference sequence). The V end lost 5 bases, the J end lost 8 bases, and 10 bases lay between the germline ends. The CDR3 totals 13 residues. CDR3 amino acids: CASSDAPHSPLHF. The CDR3 bases are TGTGCCAGCAGTGACGCCCCGCATTCACCCCTCCACTTT.

The rearrangement links TRBV7-9 to TRBJ2-7; 7 bases align to TRBD1. With 5 bases clipped from V and 1 base from J, the junction kept 8 bases outside the gene matches. The CDR3 is made up of 15 amino acids. Germline V gene data show CDR1 as SEHNR and CDR2 as FQNEAQ (reference sequence). The chain's CDR3 is CASSQEHRGSYEQYF. The CDR3 region has the DNA TGTGCCAGCAGCCAAGAACACAGGGGTTCCTACGAGCAGTACTTC.

The count of this clone is one. The chain carries TRBV27 and TRBJ1-1; possible D gene TRBD1, 6 bases. Trimming pared 8 bases from V and 0 bases from J, leaving 22 bases between. CDR1 is MNHEY, CDR2 SMNVEV, per germline (reference sequence). The CDR3 is 17 residues long. CDR3 bases: TGTGCCAGCTCCCAACTCTGGCAGGGGACGGTGAACACTGAAGCTTTCTTT. Protein: CASSQLWQGTVNTEAFF.

The chain employs TRBV13 and TRBJ2-5; 8 positions agree with TRBD2. The CDR3 spans 16 residues. Unmatched junction bases numbered 9, after V lost 3 bases and J lost 3 bases. Germline V gene data show CDR1 as PRHDT and CDR2 as FYEKMQ (reference sequence). Here the CDR3 reads CASSFRTSQVEETQYF. The CDR3 region has the DNA TGTGCCAGCAGCTTCAGGACTAGCCAGGTGGAAGAGACCCAGTACTTC.

CDR3 sequence (DNA): TGTGCCAGCAGTTTCCCCGGAGAGCGGGGCTACGAGCAGTACTTC. Translation: CASSFPGERGYEQYF. The rearrangement joins TRBV28 to TRBJ2-7; 7 nucleotides line up with TRBD2. In germline, CDR1 is MDHEN, CDR2 SYDVKM. The CDR3 covers 15 residues. V trimming: 3 bases; J trimming: 3 bases; junction bases outside the gene matches: 8.

The rearrangement uses TRBV27 and TRBJ2-7; 13 bases are a match to TRBD2. With V trimmed by 4 bases and J by 6 bases, 6 bases remained unmatched. Germline V gene data show CDR1 as MNHEY and CDR2 as SMNVEV (reference sequence). CDR3 length: 15 residues. The CDR3 DNA is TGTGCCAGCAGTTCAGGGACTAGCGGGAAGGTCGAGCAGTACTTC. This codes for CASSSGTSGKVEQYF.

J is TRBJ2-7 and V is TRBV27; D possibly uses TRBD1 or TRBD2 (6 bases each). The CDR3 loop spans 14 amino acids. Trimming pared 2 bases from V and 1 base from J, leaving 9 bases between. Germline V gene data show CDR1 as MNHEY and CDR2 as SMNVEV (reference sequence). CDR3 residues: CASSLTGRSYEQYV. DNA of the CDR3: TGTGCCAGCAGTTTAACAGGGAGGTCCTACGAGCAGTACGTC.

The rearrangement uses TRBV29-1 and TRBJ1-2; D might be TRBD1 (5 bases). The CDR3 consists of 12 residues. V was pared by 5 bases and J by 4 bases, with 11 bases between. Germline CDR1 reads SQVTM; CDR2 reads ANQGSEA. This CDR3 reads CSVTGTIYGYTF. The CDR3 DNA follows: TGCAGCGTTACCGGGACTATCTATGGCTACACCTTC.

The CDR3 region is CASSQETTPLSGGEQFF. CDR3 nucleotide sequence: TGCGCCAGCAGCCAAGAAACGACACCCCTGAGTGGTGGTGAGCAGTTCTTC. This sequence joins TRBV4-3 and TRBJ2-1; D not certain. Trimming left V 0 bases short and J 9 bases short, with 21 bases between. Germline CDR1 LGHNA, CDR2 YSLEER. The CDR3 runs 17 residues.

The J gene is TRBJ1-2, the V gene TRBV7-9, with D possibly TRBD1 on 6 matching bases. CDR1 and CDR2 from the germline V gene are SEHNR and FQNEAQ (reference sequence). The V and J ends lost 6 bases and 4 bases respectively, with 12 bases between them. The CDR3 is 13 amino acids. CDR3 DNA: TGTGCCAGCAGAATACAGGGAGTCTATGGCTACACCTTC. Translated, it gives CASRIQGVYGYTF.

This clone was recorded a few times. The gene calls are TRBV6-6 and TRBJ2-5; TRBD1 might be the D (6 bases). This CDR3 has 13 residues. The ends were cut back, 6 bases at V and 5 bases at J, with 13 bases in the middle. Germline lookup yields CDR1 MNHNY and CDR2 SVGAGI (reference sequence). CDR3 region: CASRAGARETQYF. In DNA, the CDR3 is TGTGCCAGCAGGGCAGGGGCGCGGGAGACCCAGTACTTC.